This TCR beta chain was retrieved from a study of blood T cell repertoires in COVID-19. Per the authors' pipeline: From reference gene primer amplification, estimates of nucleated cell counts were derived. Repertoires were generated with immunoSEQ multiplex PCR, while TCRdb's copy carries only in-frame clones and drops some. V and J calls and clone size come straight from that table; D and trimming were deduced from the DNA. The table lists 380,000 or so clones, about 87% of them singletons, with 1.3% in the top ten. Residents of approximately 25 US areas, aged roughly 18 to 89 years, made up the participants. Participant-given clinical history determined each cohort assignment. This TCR was recovered from a man aged 30 to 39 who had recovered from COVID-19. The sequenced sample was PBMCs or T cells enriched from blood (not recorded which).

CDR3 region: CASSSGPEQYF. Here the CDR3 DNA reads TGTGCCAGCAGCTCCGGTCCCGAGCAGTACTTC. The V gene is TRBV11-2, the J gene TRBJ2-7; D call uncertain. The ends were cut back, 4 bases at V and 6 bases at J, with 7 bases in the middle. The CDR3 runs to 11 residues. From germline, CDR1 is SGHAT and CDR2 FQNNGV.